This T cell receptor (beta chain) was sequenced during a study of human T cells and chemical hapten exposure. The sample's time point: patch test 3, about 24 weeks after DPC sensitization. Treatment specified: therapeutic diphenylcyclopropenone sensitization with weekly scalp DPC. The CDR3 runs 16 residues. Germline CDR1 reads DFQATT; CDR2 reads SNEGSKA (reference sequence). V was pared by 5 bases and J by 0 bases, with 17 bases between. This clonotype has just a few counts. TCRdb fed the RACE reads into MiXCR, producing one record per CDR3 protein. Here the sample spans about 97,000 distinct CDR3 sequences, roughly a quarter being singletons.

This receptor was obtained from a man aged 35 to 55 with alopecia areata. Some clones in this sample may be carry-over from other donors' samples. J is TRBJ1-5 and V is TRBV20-1, with D perhaps TRBD1 (5 bases). Sequencing was performed on whole blood, taken in connection with sensitization to the hapten diphenylcyclopropenone (DPC). The CDR3 sequence: CSAPLRQRSSNQPQHF. DNA of the CDR3: TGCAGTGCTCCGCTGAGACAGCGATCTAGCAATCAGCCCCAGCATTTT.